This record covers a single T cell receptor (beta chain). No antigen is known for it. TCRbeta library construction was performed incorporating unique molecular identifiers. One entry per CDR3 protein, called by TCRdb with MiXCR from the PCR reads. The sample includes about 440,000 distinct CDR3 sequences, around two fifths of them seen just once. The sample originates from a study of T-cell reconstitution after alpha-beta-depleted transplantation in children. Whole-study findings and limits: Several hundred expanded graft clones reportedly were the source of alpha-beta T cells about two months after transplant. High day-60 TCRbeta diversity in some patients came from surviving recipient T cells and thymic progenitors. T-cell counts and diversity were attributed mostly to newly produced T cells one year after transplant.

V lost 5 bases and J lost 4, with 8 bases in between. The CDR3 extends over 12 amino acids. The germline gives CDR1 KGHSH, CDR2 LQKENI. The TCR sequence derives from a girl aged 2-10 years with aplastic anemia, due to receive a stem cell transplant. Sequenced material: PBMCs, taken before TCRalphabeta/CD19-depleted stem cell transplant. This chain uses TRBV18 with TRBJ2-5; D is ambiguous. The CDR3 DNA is TGTGCCAGCTCAGATTACGGAGAGACCCAGTACTTC. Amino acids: CASSDYGETQYF.